This T cell receptor beta chain was retrieved from a study of blood T cell repertoires in COVID-19. Study information: Spain, Italy and the United States supplied samples that represented acute and convalescent COVID-19. Sources were T cells, B-cell-depleted T cells, or PBMCs; the material itself was cDNA or gDNA.

Per the study methods: For nucleated cells, counts were estimated from reference gene primer amplification. Method: immunoSEQ multiplex PCR; TCRdb's copy keeps in-frame clones and lacks some. That table supplies the V and J calls and clone size; D and trimming were determined from the DNA. The sample records roughly 240,000 clones, 86% being singletons. Germline V gene data show CDR1 as SGHRS and CDR2 as YFSETQ. V was pared by 3 bases and J by 6 bases, with 9 bases of the junction left unmatched. The CDR3 spans 14 residues. The V call is TRBV5-1, the J call TRBJ2-7, with 7 positions matching TRBD1. The clonotype comes from an older woman who had recovered from COVID-19. What was sequenced was peripheral blood. DNA of the CDR3: TGCGCCAGCAGCTCGGGAAACACAGGGGCCGAGCAGTACTTC. Translated, it gives CASSSGNTGAEQYF.